This T cell receptor (beta chain) originates from a study of OX40 agonist ivuxolimab in advanced cancers. The CDR3 spans 16 residues. This table comes from immunoSEQ multiplex PCR, and its TCRdb copy is limited to in-frame clones, with some not included. The data contain 70,000 or so clones, approximately 84% of them singletons. Excluded were patients having autoimmune disease history or systemic immunosuppression. The clonotype comes from an adult with an advanced solid tumor such as melanoma, head and neck, liver or kidney cancer. This specimen consisted of CD4+ or CD8+ T cells sorted from blood, obtained in a trial of the OX40 agonist ivuxolimab. The chain uses TRBV21-1 and TRBJ2-5; the D call of TRBD2 is as the table states it, not checked on the DNA. The DNA matches TRBJ2-7 better at its end, which makes the J call doubtful. TRBV21-1 is tagged as a pseudogene. CDR3 nucleotides: TGTGCCAGCAGCCCCTGGACTAGCGGAGAATCTTACGAGCAGTACTTC. Protein sequence: CASSPWTSGESYEQYF.